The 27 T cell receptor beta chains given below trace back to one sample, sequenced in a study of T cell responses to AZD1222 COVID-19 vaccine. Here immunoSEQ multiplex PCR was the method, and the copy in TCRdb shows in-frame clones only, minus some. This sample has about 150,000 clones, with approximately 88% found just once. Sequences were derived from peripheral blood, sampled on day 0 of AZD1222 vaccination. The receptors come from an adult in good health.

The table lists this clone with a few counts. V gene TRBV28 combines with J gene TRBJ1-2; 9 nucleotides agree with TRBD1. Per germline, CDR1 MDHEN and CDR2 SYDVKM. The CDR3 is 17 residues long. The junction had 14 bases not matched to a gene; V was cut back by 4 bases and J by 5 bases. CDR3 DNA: TGTGCCAGCAGTTCCGCGATGGGACAGGGAGCAATTTATGGCTACACCTTC. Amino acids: CASSSAMGQGAIYGYTF.

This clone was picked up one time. In DNA form, the CDR3 reads TGTGCAGTCACAGGGGCGGAGGGCACAGATACGCAGTATTTT. Protein product: CAVTGAEGTDTQYF. The V call is TRBV28, the J call TRBJ2-3, with 7 bases fitting TRBD1. This CDR3 comprises 14 residues. CDR1 and CDR2 from the germline V gene are MDHEN and SYDVKM.

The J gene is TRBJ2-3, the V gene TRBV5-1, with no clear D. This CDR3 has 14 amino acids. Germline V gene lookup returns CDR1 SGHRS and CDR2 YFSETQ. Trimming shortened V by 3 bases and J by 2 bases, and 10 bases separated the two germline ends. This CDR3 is CASSSTWITDTQYF. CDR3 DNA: TGCGCCAGCAGCTCCACCTGGATCACAGATACGCAGTATTTT.

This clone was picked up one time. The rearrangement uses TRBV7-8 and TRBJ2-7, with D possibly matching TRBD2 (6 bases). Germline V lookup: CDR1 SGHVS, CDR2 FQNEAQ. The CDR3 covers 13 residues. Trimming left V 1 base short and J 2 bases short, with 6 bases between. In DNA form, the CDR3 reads TGTGCCAGCAGCTTAGGGAGGGCCTACGAGCAGTACTTC. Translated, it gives CASSLGRAYEQYF.

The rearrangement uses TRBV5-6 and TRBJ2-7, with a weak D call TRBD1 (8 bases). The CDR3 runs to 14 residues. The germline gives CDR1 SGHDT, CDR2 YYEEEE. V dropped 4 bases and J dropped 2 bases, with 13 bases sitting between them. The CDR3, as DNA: TGTGCCAGCAGCCTCACAGGGGGGGCCTACGAGCAGTACTTC. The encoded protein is CASSLTGGAYEQYF.

CDR3 in amino acids: CASSPQKEVTEAFF. The CDR3 DNA follows: TGTGCCAGCTCACCACAGAAGGAGGTCACTGAAGCTTTCTTT. The chain links TRBV18 to TRBJ1-1; D is undetermined. The germline V gene encodes CDR1 KGHSH and CDR2 LQKENI. Between the trimmed V and J ends, which lost 1 base and 4 bases, there was a span of 10 bases. The CDR3 consists of 14 residues. The whole variable domain, filled in from reference TRBV18 and TRBJ1-1, reads NAGVMQNPRHLVRRRGQEARLRCSPMKGHSHVYWYRQLPEEGLKFMVYLQKENIIDESGMPKERFSAEFPKEGPSILRIQQVVRGDSAAYFCASSPQKEVTEAFFGQGTRLTVV.

CDR3 DNA sequence: TGTGCCAGCAGCTTAGCTCCAGGCTATACGCAGTATTTT. This gives the protein CASSLAPGYTQYF. V and J are TRBV7-9 and TRBJ2-3; D uncertain. V lost 0 bases and J lost 7, with 8 bases in between. The germline V gene encodes CDR1 SEHNR and CDR2 FQNEAQ (reference sequence). The CDR3 consists of 13 residues.

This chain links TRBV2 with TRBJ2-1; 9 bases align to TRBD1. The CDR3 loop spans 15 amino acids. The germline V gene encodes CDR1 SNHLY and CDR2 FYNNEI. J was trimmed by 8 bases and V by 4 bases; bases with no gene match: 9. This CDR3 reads CASSVQGAGGDEQFF. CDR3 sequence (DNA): TGTGCCAGCAGTGTACAGGGGGCTGGAGGCGATGAGCAGTTCTTC.

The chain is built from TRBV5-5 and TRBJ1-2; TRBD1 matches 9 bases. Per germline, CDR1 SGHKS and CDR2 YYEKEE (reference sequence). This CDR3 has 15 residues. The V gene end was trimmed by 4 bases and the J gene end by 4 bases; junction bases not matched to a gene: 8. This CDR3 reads CASSLSGQGPYGYTF. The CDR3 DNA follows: TGTGCCAGCAGCCTCTCGGGACAGGGTCCCTATGGCTACACCTTC. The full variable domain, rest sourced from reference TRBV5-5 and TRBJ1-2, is DAGVTQSPTHLIKTRGQQVTLRCSPISGHKSVSWYQQVLGQGPQFIFQYYEKEERGRGNFPDRFSARQFPNYSSELNVNALLLGDSALYLCASSLSGQGPYGYTFGSGTRLTVV.

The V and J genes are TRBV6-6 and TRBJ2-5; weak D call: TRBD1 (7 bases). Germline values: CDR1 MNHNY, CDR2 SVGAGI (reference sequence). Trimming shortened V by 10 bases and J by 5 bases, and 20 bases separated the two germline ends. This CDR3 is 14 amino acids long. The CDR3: CATLGGGLVETQYF. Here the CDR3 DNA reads TGTGCCACGCTAGGAGGGGGCTTGGTGGAGACCCAGTACTTC.

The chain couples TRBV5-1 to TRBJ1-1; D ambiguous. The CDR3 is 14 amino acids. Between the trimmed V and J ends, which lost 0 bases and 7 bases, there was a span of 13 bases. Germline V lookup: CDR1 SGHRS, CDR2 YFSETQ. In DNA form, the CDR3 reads TGCGCCAGCAGCTTGGCGATTGCAGGCATTGAAGCTTTCTTT. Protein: CASSLAIAGIEAFF. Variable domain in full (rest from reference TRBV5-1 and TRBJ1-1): KAGVTQTPRYLIKTRGQQVTLSCSPISGHRSVSWYQQTPGQGLQFLFEYFSETQRNKGNFPGRFSGRQFSNSRSEMNVSTLELGDSALYLCASSLAIAGIEAFFGQGTRLTVV.

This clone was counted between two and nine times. This chain's CDR3 is CATENPLNTEAFF. Written as DNA, the CDR3 is TGTGCCACCGAAAACCCCCTTAACACTGAAGCTTTCTTT. V usage is TRBV19 and J usage is TRBJ1-1; D gene ambiguous. This CDR3 comprises 13 residues. The V gene lost 10 bases and the J gene lost 2 bases, with 14 bases spanning the gap. Germline loops: CDR1 LNHDA, CDR2 SQIVND (reference sequence).

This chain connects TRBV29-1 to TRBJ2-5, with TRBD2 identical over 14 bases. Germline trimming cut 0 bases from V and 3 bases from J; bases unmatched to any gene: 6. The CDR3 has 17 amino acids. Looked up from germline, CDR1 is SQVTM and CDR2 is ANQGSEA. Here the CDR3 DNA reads TGCAGCGTTGAAGATCCCAGACTAGCGGGGGGGAAAGAGACCCAGTACTTC. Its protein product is CSVEDPRLAGGKETQYF. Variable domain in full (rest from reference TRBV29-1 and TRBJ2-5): SAVISQKPSRDICQRGTSLTIQCQVDSQVTMMFWYRQQPGQSLTLIATANQGSEATYESGFVIDKFPISRPNLTFSTLTVSNMSPEDSSIYLCSVEDPRLAGGKETQYFGPGTRLLVL.

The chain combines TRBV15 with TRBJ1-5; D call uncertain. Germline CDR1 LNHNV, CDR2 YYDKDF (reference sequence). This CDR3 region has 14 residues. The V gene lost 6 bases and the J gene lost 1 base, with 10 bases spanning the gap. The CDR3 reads CATRLTLSNQPQHF. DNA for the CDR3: TGTGCCACCAGGCTCACATTGAGCAATCAGCCCCAGCATTTT.

DNA of the CDR3: TGTGCCAGCAGCTTGTTGGCTACTAGCACAGATACGCAGTATTTT. Its translation is CASSLLATSTDTQYF. The chain is built from TRBV5-4 and TRBJ2-3, with D hard to call. The germline V gene has CDR1 SGHNT and CDR2 YYREEE (reference sequence). The CDR3 runs to 15 residues. Trimming took 1 base from V and 0 from J, leaving 9 bases between them.

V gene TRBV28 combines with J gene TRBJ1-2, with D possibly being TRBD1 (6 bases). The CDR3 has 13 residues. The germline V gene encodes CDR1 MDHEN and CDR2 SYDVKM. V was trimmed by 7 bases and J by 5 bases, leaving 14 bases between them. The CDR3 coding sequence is TGTGCCAGCACCTTCAAGGGGGGATATGGCTACACCTTC. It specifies CASTFKGGYGYTF.

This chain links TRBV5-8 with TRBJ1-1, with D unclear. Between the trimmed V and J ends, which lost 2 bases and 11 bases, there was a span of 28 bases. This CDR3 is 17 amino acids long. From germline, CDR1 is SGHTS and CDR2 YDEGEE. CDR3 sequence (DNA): TGTGCCAGCAGCTTAAGCCACTTAACCTTCACTTTAAAAGGGGCTTTCTTT. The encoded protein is CASSLSHLTFTLKGAFF.

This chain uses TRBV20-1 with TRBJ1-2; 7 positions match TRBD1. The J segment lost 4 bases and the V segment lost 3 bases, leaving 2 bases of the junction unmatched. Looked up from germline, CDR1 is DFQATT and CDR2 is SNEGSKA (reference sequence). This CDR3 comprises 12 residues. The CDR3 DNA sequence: TGCAGTGCTAGTAACAGGGGCTATGGCTACACCTTC. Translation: CSASNRGYGYTF.

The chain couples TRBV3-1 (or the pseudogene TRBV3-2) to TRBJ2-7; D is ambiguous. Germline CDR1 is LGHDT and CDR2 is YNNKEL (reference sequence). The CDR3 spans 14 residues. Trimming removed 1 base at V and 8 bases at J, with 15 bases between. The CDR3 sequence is CASSQVETGWKQYF. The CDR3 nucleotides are TGTGCCAGCAGCCAAGTCGAAACTGGCTGGAAGCAGTACTTC.

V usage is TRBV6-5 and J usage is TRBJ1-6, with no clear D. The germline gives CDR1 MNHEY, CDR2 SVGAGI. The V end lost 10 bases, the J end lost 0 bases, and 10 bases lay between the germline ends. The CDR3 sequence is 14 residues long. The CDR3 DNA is TGTGCCACCAATAAGAGCTCCTATAATTCACCCCTCCACTTT. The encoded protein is CATNKSSYNSPLHF.

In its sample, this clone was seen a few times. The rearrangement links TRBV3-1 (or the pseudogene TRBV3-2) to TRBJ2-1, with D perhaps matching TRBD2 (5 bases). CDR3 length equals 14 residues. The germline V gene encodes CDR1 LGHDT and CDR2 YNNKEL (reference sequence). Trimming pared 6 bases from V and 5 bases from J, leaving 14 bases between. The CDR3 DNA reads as TGTGCCAGCAGTAGAGGGAATTCGAACAATGAGCAGTTCTTC. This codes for CASSRGNSNNEQFF.

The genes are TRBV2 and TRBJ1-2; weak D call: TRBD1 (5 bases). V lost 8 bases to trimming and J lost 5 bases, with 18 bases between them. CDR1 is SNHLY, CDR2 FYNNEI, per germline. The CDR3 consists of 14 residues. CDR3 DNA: TGTGCCAGCTCTTTTCTAGGGGTCGGATATGGCTACACCTTC. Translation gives CASSFLGVGYGYTF. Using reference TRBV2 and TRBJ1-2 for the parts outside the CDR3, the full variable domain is EPEVTQTPSHQVTQMGQEVILRCVPISNHLYFYWYRQILGQKVEFLVSFYNNEISEKSEIFDDQFSVERPDGSNFTLKIRSTKLEDSAMYFCASSFLGVGYGYTFGSGTRLTVV.

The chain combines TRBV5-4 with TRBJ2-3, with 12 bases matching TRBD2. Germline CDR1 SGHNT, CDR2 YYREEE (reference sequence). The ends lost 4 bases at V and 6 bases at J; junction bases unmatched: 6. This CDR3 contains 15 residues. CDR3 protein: CASSRTSGVLDTQYF. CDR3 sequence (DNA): TGTGCCAGCAGCCGGACTAGCGGGGTCCTTGATACGCAGTATTTT.

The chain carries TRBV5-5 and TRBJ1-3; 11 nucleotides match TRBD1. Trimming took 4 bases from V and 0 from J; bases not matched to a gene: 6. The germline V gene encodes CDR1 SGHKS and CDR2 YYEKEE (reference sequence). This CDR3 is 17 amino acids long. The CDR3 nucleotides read TGTGCCAGCAGCCTTGGGACAGGGGGTAGCTCTGGAAACACCATATATTTT. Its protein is CASSLGTGGSSGNTIYF. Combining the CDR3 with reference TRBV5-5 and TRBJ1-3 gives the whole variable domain DAGVTQSPTHLIKTRGQQVTLRCSPISGHKSVSWYQQVLGQGPQFIFQYYEKEERGRGNFPDRFSARQFPNYSSELNVNALLLGDSALYLCASSLGTGGSSGNTIYFGEGSWLTVV.

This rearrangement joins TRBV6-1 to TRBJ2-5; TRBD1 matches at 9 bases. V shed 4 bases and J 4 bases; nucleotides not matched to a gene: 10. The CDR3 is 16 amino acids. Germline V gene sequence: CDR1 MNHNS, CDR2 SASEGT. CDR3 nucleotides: TGTGCCAGCAGTGGGGGGACAGGGATATTGATAGAGACCCAGTACTTC. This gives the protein CASSGGTGILIETQYF.

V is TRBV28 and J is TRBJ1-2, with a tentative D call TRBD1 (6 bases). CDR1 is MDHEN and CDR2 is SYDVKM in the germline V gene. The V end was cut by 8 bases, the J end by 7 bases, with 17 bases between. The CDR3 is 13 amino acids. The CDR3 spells CASLSYRAGGYTF. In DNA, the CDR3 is TGTGCCAGCCTATCATACAGGGCCGGTGGCTACACCTTC.

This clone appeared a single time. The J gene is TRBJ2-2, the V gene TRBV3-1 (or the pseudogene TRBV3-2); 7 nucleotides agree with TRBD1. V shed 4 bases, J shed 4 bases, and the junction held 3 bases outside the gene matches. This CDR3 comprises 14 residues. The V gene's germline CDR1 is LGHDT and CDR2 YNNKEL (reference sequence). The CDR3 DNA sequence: TGTGCCAGCAGCCCCGACAGGGTCACCGGGGAGCTGTTTTTT. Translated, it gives CASSPDRVTGELFF.